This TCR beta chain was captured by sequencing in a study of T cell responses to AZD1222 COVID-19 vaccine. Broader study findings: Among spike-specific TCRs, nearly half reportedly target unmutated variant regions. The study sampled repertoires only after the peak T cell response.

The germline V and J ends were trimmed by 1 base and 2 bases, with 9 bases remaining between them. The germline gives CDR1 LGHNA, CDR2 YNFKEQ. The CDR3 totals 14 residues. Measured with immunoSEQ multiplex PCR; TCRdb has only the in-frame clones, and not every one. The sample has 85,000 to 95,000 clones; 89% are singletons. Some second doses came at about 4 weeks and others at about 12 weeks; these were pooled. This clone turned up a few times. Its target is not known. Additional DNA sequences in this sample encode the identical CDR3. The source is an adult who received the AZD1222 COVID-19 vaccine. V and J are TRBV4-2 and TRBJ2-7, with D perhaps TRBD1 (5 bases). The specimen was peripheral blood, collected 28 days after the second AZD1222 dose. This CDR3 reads CASSQGQGTYEQYF. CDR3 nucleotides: TGTGCCAGCAGCCAAGGCCAGGGTACCTACGAGCAGTACTTC.